This passage covers 8 T cell receptor beta chains from one sample sequenced in a study of blood T cell repertoires in COVID-19. Repertoires were generated with immunoSEQ multiplex PCR, while TCRdb's copy carries only in-frame clones and drops some. The repertoire has about 210,000 clones, around four fifths of them found once; the top ten carry 2% to 3%. The sequenced sample consisted of peripheral blood. The receptors shown here come from a woman in her thirties or forties with active or convalescent COVID-19.

The rearrangement links TRBV27 to TRBJ1-5; D is uncertain. The V end was cut by 4 bases, the J end by 4 bases, with 11 bases between. The CDR3 extends over 14 amino acids. Germline V CDR1 and CDR2: MNHEY, SMNVEV (reference sequence). CDR3 coding DNA: TGTGCCAGCAGTTCCGGCAGGAGGAATCAGCCCCAGCATTTT. This encodes CASSSGRRNQPQHF.

The chain is built from TRBV19 and TRBJ2-3; 8 nucleotides align to TRBD1. Germline V CDR1 and CDR2: LNHDA, SQIVND (reference sequence). V gave up 2 bases and J gave up 1 base; unmatched junction bases: 17. This CDR3 is built from 20 residues. The chain's CDR3 is CASSIRTGFIPHLRTDTQYF. As DNA, the CDR3 is TGTGCCAGTAGTATAAGGACAGGGTTTATCCCCCACCTGCGCACAGATACGCAGTATTTT.

The gene calls are TRBV13 and TRBJ2-6, with D tentatively TRBD1 (6 bases). The germline CDR1 and CDR2 sequences are PRHDT and FYEKMQ (reference sequence). The V and J ends lost 3 bases and 1 base respectively, with 13 bases between them. The CDR3 is 17 amino acids. The CDR3 loop is CASSFRGGGSGANVLTF. For the CDR3, the DNA is TGTGCCAGCAGCTTCAGGGGTGGGGGTTCTGGGGCCAACGTCCTGACTTTC.

The V and J genes are TRBV11-3 and TRBJ2-5; no reliable D call. Trimming stripped 0 bases from V and 3 bases from J, with 5 bases between. Germline V gene data show CDR1 as SGHNT and CDR2 as YENEEA. The CDR3 is made up of 13 amino acids. CDR3 in DNA: TGTGCCAGCAGCTTAGAGGCGGAAGAGACCCAGTACTTC. Its protein product is CASSLEAEETQYF. Filled out from reference TRBV11-3 and TRBJ2-5, the complete variable domain reads EAGVVQSPRYKIIEKKQPVAFWCNPISGHNTLYWYLQNLGQGPELLIRYENEEAVDDSQLPKDRFSAERLKGVDSTLKIQPAELGDSAVYLCASSLEAEETQYFGPGTRLLVL.

The gene calls are TRBV2 and TRBJ2-7; 10 bases are shared with TRBD2. The CDR3 extends over 17 amino acids. Per germline, CDR1 SNHLY and CDR2 FYNNEI. V lost 5 bases, J lost 5 bases, and 15 bases stayed unmatched. CDR3 nucleotide sequence: TGTGCCAGCAGTCACACAGCACTAGCGGGGCCCCTCAACGAGCAGTACTTC. It is translated as CASSHTALAGPLNEQYF. The full variable domain, its missing parts supplied by reference TRBV2 and TRBJ2-7, is EPEVTQTPSHQVTQMGQEVILRCVPISNHLYFYWYRQILGQKVEFLVSFYNNEISEKSEIFDDQFSVERPDGSNFTLKIRSTKLEDSAMYFCASSHTALAGPLNEQYFGPGTRLTVT.

The V and J genes are TRBV4-2 and TRBJ2-1, with 10 bases identical to TRBD2. In germline, CDR1 is LGHNA, CDR2 YNFKEQ. With V trimmed by 5 bases and J by 5 bases, 6 bases remained unmatched. This CDR3 has 15 residues. The CDR3 spells CASSYGLAGDNEQFF. The CDR3, as DNA: TGTGCCAGCAGCTATGGGCTAGCGGGAGACAATGAGCAGTTCTTC.

This rearrangement joins TRBV11-2 to TRBJ1-1, with a possible D match to TRBD1 (5 bases). The germline V gene encodes CDR1 SGHAT and CDR2 FQNNGV. The V gene lost 2 bases and the J gene lost 9 bases, with 13 bases spanning the gap. This CDR3 has 13 residues. DNA of the CDR3: TGTGCCAGCAGCTTAATGCCCGGGGGGAAAGCTTTCTTT. It codes for CASSLMPGGKAFF.

The chain couples TRBV20-1 to TRBJ1-1; 7 bases line up with TRBD1. CDR3 length: 15 residues. Germline V gives CDR1 DFQATT, CDR2 SNEGSKA (reference sequence). With 3 bases clipped from V and 0 bases from J, the junction kept 7 bases outside the gene matches. This CDR3 is CSASRTGFVNTEAFF. In nucleotides, the CDR3 is TGCAGTGCTAGTCGGACAGGATTCGTGAACACTGAAGCTTTCTTT.